The 7 T cell receptor beta chains below all came from one sample that was sequenced in a study of shared clonotypes between healthy human individuals. Only in-frame clones appear in the TCRdb table, and some are missing; sequencing was by immunoSEQ multiplex PCR. Here the sample spans roughly 1,100,000 clones, approximately 68% being singletons. The sample taken for sequencing was memory CD4+ T cells sorted from blood. Stated subset: CD45RA-negative fraction. All receptors derive from a man aged 18 to 29 in good health.

Of note for this clone: Other nucleotide sequences in the sample specify the same CDR3. The chain carries TRBV28 and TRBJ2-7; TRBD1 might be the D (5 bases). This CDR3 region has 12 residues. V was clipped by 4 bases and J by 3 bases, with 7 bases between them. Germline lookup yields CDR1 MDHEN and CDR2 SYDVKM. The chain's CDR3 is CASSSRGYEQYF. The CDR3 coding sequence is TGTGCCAGCAGTTCTAGGGGCTACGAGCAGTACTTC.

The V call is TRBV5-1, the J call TRBJ1-4; 8 bases fit TRBD1. Unmatched junction bases numbered 4, after V lost 10 bases and J lost 14 bases. Germline V lookup: CDR1 SGHRS, CDR2 YFSETQ. This CDR3 is 9 amino acids long. CDR3 loop: CAPRGRLFF. In DNA, the CDR3 is TGCGCCCCCAGGGGGCGTCTGTTTTTT.

This sequence joins TRBV2 and TRBJ2-3, with TRBD2 matching 8 bases. V lost 7 bases to trimming and J lost 2 bases; unmatched junction nucleotides: 5. Looked up from germline, CDR1 is SNHLY and CDR2 is FYNNEI. There are 14 residues in the CDR3. CDR3 nucleotides: TGTGCCAGCAATAAACTAGCGGTCACAGATACGCAGTATTTT. Translating gives CASNKLAVTDTQYF. Looking up the rest from reference TRBV2 and TRBJ2-3 gives the full variable domain: EPEVTQTPSHQVTQMGQEVILRCVPISNHLYFYWYRQILGQKVEFLVSFYNNEISEKSEIFDDQFSVERPDGSNFTLKIRSTKLEDSAMYFCASNKLAVTDTQYFGPGTRLTVL.

This clone was recorded many times. The same CDR3 also results from other DNA sequences found in this sample. The CDR3 loop is CASSQDSTSYNEQFF. The DNA for the CDR3 is TGCGCCAGCAGCCAAGATTCCACTAGTTACAATGAGCAGTTCTTC. The V gene is TRBV4-3, the J gene TRBJ2-1, with a tentative D call TRBD2 (5 bases). Germline CDR1 is LGHNA and CDR2 is YSLEER. Trimming took off 0 bases at V and 4 bases at J, with 10 bases between the two ends. The CDR3 consists of 15 residues.

This rearrangement joins TRBV10-2 to TRBJ2-7; D gene unclear. The CDR3 runs to 12 residues. V lost 3 bases, J lost 5 bases, and 8 bases lay in between. CDR1 is WSHSY and CDR2 is SAAADI in the germline V gene. CDR3 residues: CASSEGVHEQYF. In DNA form, the CDR3 reads TGCGCCAGCAGTGAAGGAGTCCACGAGCAGTACTTC.

Note on this clone: A much larger clone lies one base from this, so it may be a read error. V gene TRBV5-1 combines with J gene TRBJ2-5; 10 bases align to TRBD1. J gave up 4 bases and V 5 bases, and 2 bases lay outside the gene matches. Germline V lookup: CDR1 SGHRS, CDR2 YFSETQ. The CDR3 is 13 residues long. CDR3 nucleotide sequence: TGCGCCAGCAGTGGACAGGGGGTAGAGACCCAGTACTTC. Its translation: CASSGQGVETQYF.

The gene calls are TRBV7-8 and TRBJ2-3, with 9 bases matching TRBD2. Germline V gene sequence: CDR1 SGHVS, CDR2 FQNEAQ. The CDR3 is made up of 16 amino acids. The V segment lost 1 base and the J segment 4 bases; nucleotides outside the gene matches: 6. The DNA of the CDR3 is TGTGCCAGCAGCTTAGTAAGCGGGGGGTCCGCAGATACGCAGTATTTT. Its translation is CASSLVSGGSADTQYF.